This T cell receptor beta chain was documented in a study of blood T cell repertoires in COVID-19. Study-level information: Researchers got acute and convalescent COVID-19 samples from the United States, Italy and Spain. The cDNA or gDNA used as material had been derived from T cells, B-cell-depleted T cells, or PBMCs.

One Seattle source followed patients from active infection through their disease course. In the original analysis: Estimation of nucleated cell counts relied on the amplification of reference gene primers. TCRdb keeps only in-frame clones here, not all; method: immunoSEQ multiplex PCR. Clone size and V and J calls were adopted from that table, with D and trimming inferred from the DNA. The sample lists tens of thousands of clones, 80% to 85% occurring once. The CDR3 spans 15 residues. Germline CDR1 LNHDA, CDR2 SQIVND (reference sequence). V dropped 5 bases and J dropped 7 bases, with 20 bases sitting between them.

The chain recombines TRBV19 with TRBJ1-2, with D maybe TRBD1 (5 bases). Sequencing used peripheral blood. The clonotype was recovered from a man under 40 with COVID-19, enrolled during active disease. The CDR3 nucleotides read TGTGCCAGTAGTCCACGCCGGGGGGGAGGAGCTGGCTACACCTTC. Its translation is CASSPRRGGGAGYTF.